Listed here are 28 T cell receptor beta chains from one sample, sequenced in a study of CD8 T cell repertoires and HIV-1 epitope variants. The table came from immunoSEQ multiplex PCR; TCRdb's copy has only in-frame clones and leaves some out. The sample has some 5,700 clones, roughly 65% seen once. Their antigens remain unidentified. The sample taken for sequencing was cultured CD8+ T cells derived from PBMCs. These receptors all come from a male donor with HIV.

The rearrangement joins TRBV5-6 to TRBJ1-1; no clear D. The V gene's germline CDR1 is SGHDT and CDR2 YYEEEE. This CDR3 contains 14 residues. With 0 bases removed from V and 4 bases from J, the gap between germline ends came to 10 bases. The CDR3 DNA sequence: TGTGCCAGCAGCTTGGTGGAGGAGGGCACTGAAGCTTTCTTT. The encoded protein is CASSLVEEGTEAFF.

The rearrangement joins TRBV5-5 to TRBJ2-1; D might be TRBD1 (6 bases). CDR1 and CDR2 (germline): SGHKS, YYEKEE (reference sequence). CDR3 length: 12 residues. Trimming pared 5 bases from V and 4 bases from J, leaving 7 bases between. CDR3 coding DNA: TGTGCCAGCAGAGGGGGATACAATGAGCAGTTCTTC. Amino acids: CASRGGYNEQFF.

V and J are TRBV6-5 and TRBJ1-2; D uncertain. Germline-derived CDR1 and CDR2 are MNHEY and SVGAGI. V was trimmed by 8 bases and J by 4 bases, leaving 20 bases between them. CDR3 size: 15 residues. This chain's CDR3 is CASAPSAGSRYGYTF. Written as DNA, the CDR3 is TGTGCCAGCGCGCCCTCAGCGGGCAGTCGCTATGGCTACACCTTC.

The chain links TRBV27 to TRBJ2-5; weak D call: TRBD2 (5 bases). TRBJ2-7 explains the end of the DNA better; the J call may be wrong. The CDR3 loop spans 13 amino acids. Germline V lookup: CDR1 MNHEY, CDR2 SMNVEV (reference sequence). CDR3 residues: CASSLGRGYEQYF. The CDR3 DNA is TGTGCCAGCAGTCTAGGCCGGGGCTACGAGCAGTACTTC.

The rearrangement uses TRBV15 and TRBJ2-1; TRBD1 agrees at 10 bases. The CDR3 is made up of 13 amino acids. Germline V CDR1 and CDR2: LNHNV, YYDKDF (reference sequence). The ends lost 7 bases at V and 7 bases at J; junction bases unmatched: 4. In DNA, the CDR3 is TGTGCCACCACCCTGGACAGGGGGAATGAGCAGTTCTTC. This encodes CATTLDRGNEQFF.

The chain couples TRBV27 to TRBJ2-7, with TRBD1 matching over 7 bases. Trimming cost V 4 bases and J 2 bases; bases outside gene matches: 11. This CDR3 is built from 16 residues. Germline V gene lookup returns CDR1 MNHEY and CDR2 SMNVEV (reference sequence). CDR3 in amino acids: CASSWTKTGIPYEQYF. The CDR3 DNA sequence: TGTGCCAGCAGTTGGACCAAGACAGGGATTCCCTACGAGCAGTACTTC.

Regarding this clone: One junction end does not reproduce the germline sequence, and a read error may be involved. This sample also contains other DNA sequences that code for the same CDR3. The gene calls are TRBV9 and TRBJ1-3; D is uncertain. This CDR3 has 18 residues. Germline CDR1 SGDLS, CDR2 YYNGEE. CDR3 nucleotides: TGTGCCAGCAGCGCCGCGGGAGGGATTGGACTCTCTGGAAATACCATATATTTT. Residues: CASSAAGGIGLSGNTIYF.

The CDR3 is CASLEGPGPLYEQYF. The CDR3 DNA reads TGTGCCAGCCTCGAAGGACCAGGACCACTCTACGAGCAGTACTTC. The rearrangement joins TRBV27 to TRBJ2-7; D ambiguous. Germline-derived CDR1 and CDR2 are MNHEY and SMNVEV (reference sequence). V was cut by 8 bases and J by 3 bases, with 20 bases left in between. The CDR3 is 15 amino acids.

In its sample, this clone ranks as large. This rearrangement joins TRBV28 to TRBJ1-2, with D uncertain. Germline assignment: CDR1 MDHEN and CDR2 SYDVKM. Deletions cut 5 bases from V and 1 base from J, with 17 bases between. This CDR3 comprises 16 residues. The CDR3 bases are TGTGCCAGCAGTCTCATGCCCCTGGACTATAACTATGGCTACACCTTC. It translates to CASSLMPLDYNYGYTF.

V gene TRBV5-4 combines with J gene TRBJ2-1, with no clear D. The germline V gene encodes CDR1 SGHNT and CDR2 YYREEE (reference sequence). The length of the CDR3 is 13 residues. The germline V and J ends were trimmed by 1 base and 5 bases, with 7 bases remaining between them. The CDR3 spells CASSLMVDNEQFF. CDR3 nucleotides: TGTGCCAGCAGCTTGATGGTTGACAATGAGCAGTTCTTC. Full variable domain (outside the CDR3, taken from reference TRBV5-4 and TRBJ2-1): ETGVTQSPTHLIKTRGQQVTLRCSSQSGHNTVSWYQQALGQGPQFIFQYYREEENGRGNFPPRFSGLQFPNYSSELNVNALELDDSALYLCASSLMVDNEQFFGPGTRLTVL.

The V and J genes are TRBV7-6 and TRBJ2-1; 9 bases align to TRBD2. Trimming took 1 base from V and 10 from J; bases not matched to a gene: 5. There are 14 residues in the CDR3. Germline V gene lookup returns CDR1 SGHVS and CDR2 FNYEAQ. This chain's CDR3 is CASSLGAGGREQFF. CDR3 coding DNA: TGTGCCAGCAGCTTAGGAGCGGGGGGAAGGGAGCAGTTCTTC. The full variable domain, rest sourced from reference TRBV7-6 and TRBJ2-1, is GAGVSQSPRYKVTKRGQDVALRCDPISGHVSLYWYRQALGQGPEFLTYFNYEAQQDKSGLPNDRFSAERPEGSISTLTIQRTEQRDSAMYRCASSLGAGGREQFFGPGTRLTVL.

The V call is TRBV7-2, the J call TRBJ2-2; maybe TRBD2 (7 bases). The CDR3 is 16 residues long. CDR1 SGHTA and CDR2 FQGNSA come from the germline V gene. V lost 0 bases, J lost 7 bases, and 15 bases lay in between. CDR3 region: CASSLALGGGGGELFF. As DNA, the CDR3 is TGTGCCAGCAGCTTAGCCCTTGGGGGAGGGGGCGGGGAGCTGTTTTTT.

This sequence joins TRBV7-8 and TRBJ2-3, with 9 bases identical to TRBD2. V trimming: 3 bases; J trimming: 2 bases; junction bases outside the gene matches: 9. CDR3 length: 17 amino acids. CDR1 SGHVS and CDR2 FQNEAQ come from the germline V gene. The CDR3 sequence: CASSLTATSGITDTQYF. The CDR3 DNA follows: TGTGCCAGCAGCTTGACCGCGACTAGCGGAATCACAGATACGCAGTATTTT.

The chain couples TRBV19 to TRBJ1-1; 8 positions match TRBD1. Germline V gene lookup returns CDR1 LNHDA and CDR2 SQIVND (reference sequence). The CDR3 covers 14 residues. V lost 0 bases to trimming and J lost 6 bases; unmatched junction nucleotides: 3. Here the CDR3 DNA reads TGTGCCAGTAGTATAGACAGGGGGCTGGCTGAAGCTTTCTTT. As protein: CASSIDRGLAEAFF.

The CDR3 sequence: CASADEGVTGETQYF. In DNA, the CDR3 is TGCGCCAGCGCTGACGAAGGTGTAACCGGAGAGACCCAGTACTTC. V is TRBV5-1 and J is TRBJ2-5; D is uncertain. V was pared by 7 bases and J by 4 bases, with 20 bases between. The CDR3 is 15 amino acids. The germline CDR1 and CDR2 sequences are SGHRS and YFSETQ.

The rearrangement uses TRBV28 and TRBJ1-3; D gene uncertain. Germline V gives CDR1 MDHEN, CDR2 SYDVKM. The CDR3 loop spans 15 amino acids. With 5 bases removed from V and 0 bases from J, the gap between germline ends came to 11 bases. CDR3 sequence: CASSPPDRSGNTIYF. The DNA for the CDR3 is TGTGCCAGCAGTCCCCCTGACCGCTCTGGAAACACCATATATTTT.

In DNA, the CDR3 is TGTGCCAGCAGTCTGGACCCGACAGATTTTAACTATGGCTACACCTTC. Its protein product is CASSLDPTDFNYGYTF. This chain joins TRBV28 and TRBJ1-2; tentatively, D is TRBD1 (5 bases). This CDR3 is built from 16 residues. The V end was cut by 5 bases, the J end by 1 base, with 17 bases between. Germline CDR1 MDHEN, CDR2 SYDVKM.

DNA for the CDR3: TGTGCCATCAGTCCTCAACTCGGAGAGGGGGTAAATGGCTACACCTTC. Translation gives CAISPQLGEGVNGYTF. The chain employs TRBV10-3 and TRBJ1-2, with a possible D match to TRBD1 (6 bases). The CDR3 is 16 amino acids. Germline V gene data show CDR1 as ENHRY and CDR2 as SYGVKD. The V and J ends lost 5 bases and 6 bases respectively, with 22 bases between them.

This clone was observed once. This chain connects TRBV28 to TRBJ2-1; D is uncertain. The germline gives CDR1 MDHEN, CDR2 SYDVKM. The CDR3 covers 13 residues. Trimming took 7 bases from V and 4 from J, leaving 11 bases between them. The CDR3 bases are TGTGCCAGCACTTTCAAACAGTACAATGAGCAGTTCTTC. Amino acids: CASTFKQYNEQFF.

V usage is TRBV6-5 and J usage is TRBJ1-2; 9 bases match TRBD1. Trimming at V came to 1 base and at J to 10 bases, leaving 13 bases not matched to a gene. This CDR3 region has 16 residues. The germline CDR1 and CDR2 sequences are MNHEY and SVGAGI. The CDR3 here is CASSYLTGGPSRVYTF. The DNA of the CDR3 is TGTGCCAGCAGTTACTTGACAGGGGGGCCCTCTAGGGTCTACACCTTC.

V gene TRBV5-1 combines with J gene TRBJ2-7, with 8 positions matching TRBD1. There are 15 residues in the CDR3. CDR1 is SGHRS, CDR2 YFSETQ, per germline. Trimming took 0 bases from V and 4 from J; bases not matched to a gene: 6. CDR3 nucleotide sequence: TGCGCCAGCAGCTTGGATTGGACAGGGCATTACGAGCAGTACTTC. It translates to CASSLDWTGHYEQYF.

This clone has only a few counts. V and J are TRBV28 and TRBJ1-2; 10 bases fit TRBD1. The CDR3 extends over 17 amino acids. Germline CDR1 MDHEN, CDR2 SYDVKM. Germline trimming cut 7 bases from V and 4 bases from J; bases unmatched to any gene: 15. CDR3 sequence: CASTPGDRGPYGYGYTF. In nucleotides, the CDR3 is TGTGCCAGCACCCCCGGGGACAGGGGACCCTACGGCTATGGCTACACCTTC.

The chain links TRBV28 to TRBJ2-7; 7 bases are a match to TRBD2. The CDR3 is made up of 13 amino acids. Trimming removed 7 bases from V and 7 bases from J; junction bases left unmatched: 10. Germline CDR1 and CDR2: MDHEN and SYDVKM. CDR3 DNA sequence: TGTGCCAGCACCCCAGCGGGACTTCTGGAGCAGTACTTC. Protein product: CASTPAGLLEQYF.

This clone has only a few counts. This chain connects TRBV6-5 to TRBJ1-5; D gene ambiguous. Looked up from germline, CDR1 is MNHEY and CDR2 is SVGAGI. V was trimmed by 6 bases and J by 5 bases, leaving 17 bases between them. The CDR3 is made up of 15 amino acids. The CDR3 DNA reads TGTGCCAGCAGCGTAGACACCGACAACTATCAGCCCCAGCATTTT. This gives the protein CASSVDTDNYQPQHF.

Judged by abundance, this clone is medium-sized. V gene TRBV27 combines with J gene TRBJ2-2; D gene unclear. V was cut by 3 bases and J by 4 bases, with 3 bases left in between. The CDR3 is 12 amino acids. Germline CDR1 MNHEY, CDR2 SMNVEV (reference sequence). For the CDR3, the DNA is TGTGCCAGCAGTTTCGGCACCGGGGAGCTGTTTTTT. It specifies CASSFGTGELFF.

The rearrangement links TRBV7-9 to TRBJ2-3; possible D gene TRBD2, 6 bases. V was trimmed by 5 bases and J by 2 bases, leaving 8 bases between them. There are 13 residues in the CDR3. CDR1 and CDR2 from the germline V gene are SEHNR and FQNEAQ (reference sequence). The CDR3 bases are TGTGCCAGCAGCAAGGACTACACAGATACGCAGTATTTT. Its translation is CASSKDYTDTQYF.

The V gene is TRBV5-1, the J gene TRBJ1-1; no firm D call. Germline V CDR1 and CDR2: SGHRS, YFSETQ. The CDR3 has 16 residues. V lost 0 bases and J 1 base, leaving 13 bases between the germline ends. CDR3 DNA: TGCGCCAGCAGCTTGGCCTTCTCTGGGTCGAACACTGAAGCTTTCTTT. This encodes CASSLAFSGSNTEAFF.

This clone was recorded once. CDR3 in DNA: TGTGCCTGGGGACCGGGACACTCGAACACTGAAGCTTTCTTT. It encodes CAWGPGHSNTEAFF. The chain links TRBV30 to TRBJ1-1, with D possibly matching TRBD1 (6 bases). CDR3 length: 14 residues. V was cut by 5 bases and J by 1 base, with 14 bases left in between. CDR1 is GTSNPN, CDR2 SVGIG, per germline (reference sequence).